Following are 19 T cell receptor beta chains from one sample sequenced in a study of OX40 agonist ivuxolimab in advanced cancers. Produced via immunoSEQ multiplex PCR; TCRdb's table is partial and in-frame only. The table records about 67,000 clones, approximately 84% of them present only once. This specimen consisted of CD4+ or CD8+ T cells sorted from blood, obtained in a trial of the OX40 agonist ivuxolimab. Every receptor here comes from an adult with an advanced solid tumor such as melanoma, head and neck, liver or kidney cancer.

Note on this clone: The sample has other DNA sequences that encode this CDR3 too. J is TRBJ2-7 and V is TRBV14; TRBD1 or TRBD2 may be the D gene (5 bases each). The CDR3 runs 15 residues. Trimming took off 3 bases at V and 3 bases at J, with 15 bases between the two ends. Germline V gene data show CDR1 as SGHDN and CDR2 as FVKESK. CDR3 coding DNA: TGTGCCAGCAGCCAGGGACCCCCCGGGGACTACGAGCAGTACTTC. Protein: CASSQGPPGDYEQYF.

This chain connects TRBV7-2 to TRBJ2-3; D gene uncertain. V was clipped by 6 bases and J by 8 bases, with 9 bases between them. Germline values: CDR1 SGHTA, CDR2 FQGNSA. The CDR3 has 11 residues. The CDR3 region is CASRASGTQYF. The CDR3 region has the DNA TGTGCCAGCAGAGCGTCGGGTACGCAGTATTTT.

CDR3 DNA: TGTGCCTGGAGAGCGAAACCCGGGACAGGACGGACCCACACCATATATTTT. Its translation: CAWRAKPGTGRTHTIYF. V is TRBV30 and J is TRBJ1-3; 8 bases fit TRBD1. The junction had 18 bases not matched to a gene; V was cut back by 3 bases and J by 8 bases. CDR1 is GTSNPN and CDR2 is SVGIG in the germline V gene (reference sequence). This CDR3 comprises 17 residues. The entire variable domain, with the rest obtained from reference TRBV30 and TRBJ1-3, is as follows: SQTIHQWPATLVQPVGSPLSLECTVEGTSNPNLYWYRQAAGRGLQLLFYSVGIGQISSEVPQNLSASRPQDRQFILSSKKLLLSDSGFYLCAWRAKPGTGRTHTIYFGEGSWLTVV.

The chain recombines TRBV6-1 with TRBJ1-4, with D possibly matching TRBD1 (6 bases). This CDR3 has 14 amino acids. Germline CDR1 MNHNS, CDR2 SASEGT. The V gene lost 5 bases and the J gene lost 8 bases, with 15 bases spanning the gap. The CDR3 region has the DNA TGTGCCAGCAGTTCTAGGGGGAGTACGGAAAAACTGTTTTTT. Amino acids: CASSSRGSTEKLFF.

The chain recombines TRBV28 with TRBJ2-3; D gene unclear. The CDR3 runs 13 residues. The V gene's germline CDR1 is MDHEN and CDR2 SYDVKM. V dropped 3 bases and J dropped 2 bases, with 6 bases sitting between them. CDR3 amino acids: CASSFLYTDTQYF. The DNA for the CDR3 is TGTGCCAGCAGTTTTCTTTACACAGATACGCAGTATTTT.

This chain joins TRBV13 and TRBJ1-6, with 7 bases fitting TRBD1. Germline trimming cut 2 bases from V and 1 base from J; bases unmatched to any gene: 8. CDR1 is PRHDT, CDR2 FYEKMQ, per germline (reference sequence). The CDR3 runs to 18 residues. The CDR3 sequence: CASSLRQGWTSYNSPLHF. The CDR3 DNA reads TGTGCCAGCAGCTTAAGACAGGGATGGACGTCCTATAATTCACCCCTCCACTTT.

The count of this clone is one. This sequence joins TRBV7-8 and TRBJ2-7; 9 bases fit TRBD1. CDR3 length equals 15 residues. Germline CDR1 SGHVS, CDR2 FQNEAQ. J gave up 3 bases and V 5 bases, and 8 bases lay outside the gene matches. In nucleotides, the CDR3 is TGTGCCAGCAGCCCATGGACAGGGGAGAACTACGAGCAGTACTTC. Translation: CASSPWTGENYEQYF.

The V gene is TRBV5-6, the J gene TRBJ2-5, with unresolved D. The V gene's germline CDR1 is SGHDT and CDR2 YYEEEE. Trimming shortened V by 2 bases and J by 2 bases, and 16 bases separated the two germline ends. This CDR3 has 16 amino acids. CDR3: CASSFDTGWGQETQYF. CDR3 coding DNA: TGTGCCAGCAGCTTTGACACGGGCTGGGGTCAAGAGACCCAGTACTTC.

This clone has a single count. This chain uses TRBV20-1 with TRBJ1-1; D not resolved. The V gene's germline CDR1 is DFQATT and CDR2 SNEGSKA (reference sequence). This CDR3 comprises 10 residues. Trimming removed 6 bases from V and 7 bases from J, with 9 bases in between. The CDR3: CSARLGEAFF. CDR3 DNA: TGCAGTGCCCGGTTAGGTGAAGCTTTCTTT.

The chain carries TRBV10-3 and TRBJ2-1; 10 bases fit TRBD2. This CDR3 is built from 18 residues. The ends lost 3 bases at V and 6 bases at J; junction bases unmatched: 14. CDR1 is ENHRY and CDR2 is SYGVKD in the germline V gene. Written as DNA, the CDR3 is TGTGCCATCAGTGAACCCATTATAGCGGGAGGCATGAGCAATGAGCAGTTCTTC. Amino acid sequence: CAISEPIIAGGMSNEQFF.

The chain links TRBV28 to TRBJ2-7; D may be TRBD2 (5 bases). CDR1 MDHEN and CDR2 SYDVKM come from the germline V gene. Trimming left V 5 bases short and J 0 bases short, with 11 bases between. This CDR3 is 14 amino acids long. CDR3 sequence reads: CASSPGGYSYEQYF. The CDR3 nucleotides are TGTGCCAGCAGTCCCGGCGGGTACTCCTACGAGCAGTACTTC.

This chain joins TRBV6-5 and TRBJ2-3, with D perhaps matching TRBD2 (5 bases). The V end was cut by 6 bases, the J end by 0 bases, with 7 bases between. This CDR3 comprises 13 residues. CDR1 and CDR2 from the germline V gene are MNHEY and SVGAGI. The CDR3 sequence is CASSRTSTDTQYF. For the CDR3, the DNA is TGTGCCAGCAGCAGGACTAGCACAGATACGCAGTATTTT.

The chain carries TRBV9 and TRBJ1-2; tentative D call: TRBD1 (6 bases). Trimming pared 4 bases from V and 4 bases from J, leaving 23 bases between. This CDR3 has 17 amino acids. The germline CDR1 and CDR2 sequences are SGDLS and YYNGEE. CDR3 sequence (DNA): TGTGCCAGCAGCTTAACAGGGAGACCCCGAAGTGGCTATGGCTACACCTTC. It yields the protein CASSLTGRPRSGYGYTF.

The V and J genes are TRBV29-1 and TRBJ1-1; 10 nucleotides align to TRBD1. The CDR3 sequence is 15 residues long. The germline V gene encodes CDR1 SQVTM and CDR2 ANQGSEA. V lost 3 bases, J lost 10 bases, and 14 bases stayed unmatched. CDR3 loop: CSVDAPGQGFVGAFF. The CDR3 region has the DNA TGCAGCGTTGATGCACCGGGACAGGGGTTTGTTGGAGCTTTCTTT.

V gene TRBV18 combines with J gene TRBJ2-7; 8 nucleotides align to TRBD1. V shed 6 bases and J 2 bases; nucleotides not matched to a gene: 6. CDR3 length equals 14 residues. Germline V CDR1 and CDR2: KGHSH, LQKENI. CDR3 nucleotides: TGTGCCAGCTCCCTTGGACAGGGTGCCTACGAGCAGTACTTC. This translates into CASSLGQGAYEQYF.

V gene TRBV4-3 combines with J gene TRBJ1-4, with TRBD1 identical over 7 bases. The CDR3 consists of 16 residues. The V gene end was trimmed by 2 bases and the J gene end by 0 bases; junction bases not matched to a gene: 3. CDR1 is LGHNA, CDR2 YSLEER, per germline. In DNA, the CDR3 is TGCGCCAGCAGCCAATCCCAGGGGGCAACTAATGAAAAACTGTTTTTT. This encodes CASSQSQGATNEKLFF.

This clone showed up just once. The rearrangement links TRBV15 to TRBJ1-2, with TRBD1 matching 8 bases. The V segment lost 0 bases and the J segment 8 bases; nucleotides outside the gene matches: 8. Germline values: CDR1 LNHNV, CDR2 YYDKDF (reference sequence). The length of the CDR3 is 15 residues. In DNA form, the CDR3 reads TGTGCCACCAGCAGAGATCTACAGGGGGTAGGGGGCTACACCTTC. Its protein product is CATSRDLQGVGGYTF.

This clone occurred once. The chain carries TRBV6-1 and TRBJ2-5; TRBD1 is a possible D gene (6 bases). Matching the DNA end better, TRBJ2-7 makes the J call doubtful. Germline V gene lookup returns CDR1 MNHNS and CDR2 SASEGT. This CDR3 is built from 13 residues. The CDR3 spells CASSPGTWNEQYF. In nucleotides, the CDR3 is TGTGCCAGCAGCCCCGGGACATGGAACGAGCAGTACTTC.

The chain is built from TRBV7-9 and TRBJ2-7; possible D gene TRBD1, 5 bases. With 5 bases removed from V and 3 bases from J, the gap between germline ends came to 14 bases. This CDR3 is 14 amino acids long. Germline CDR1 and CDR2: SEHNR and FQNEAQ (reference sequence). CDR3 region: CASSVGAEVYEQYF. The CDR3 region has the DNA TGTGCCAGCAGCGTTGGGGCCGAGGTCTACGAGCAGTACTTC. Looking up the rest from reference TRBV7-9 and TRBJ2-7 gives the full variable domain: DTGVSQNPRHKITKRGQNVTFRCDPISEHNRLYWYRQTLGQGPEFLTYFQNEAQLEKSRLLSDRFSAERPKGSFSTLEIQRTEQGDSAMYLCASSVGAEVYEQYFGPGTRLTVT.